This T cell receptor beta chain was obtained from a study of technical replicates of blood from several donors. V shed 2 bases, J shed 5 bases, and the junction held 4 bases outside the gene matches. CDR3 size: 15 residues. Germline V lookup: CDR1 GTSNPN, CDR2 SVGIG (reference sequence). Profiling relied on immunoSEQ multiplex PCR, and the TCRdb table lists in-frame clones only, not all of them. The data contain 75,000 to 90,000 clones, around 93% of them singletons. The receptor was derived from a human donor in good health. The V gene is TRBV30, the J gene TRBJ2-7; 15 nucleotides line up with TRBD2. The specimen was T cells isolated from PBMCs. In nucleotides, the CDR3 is TGTGCCTGGAGTCCCGGGACTAGCGGGGGGCACGAGCAGTACTTC. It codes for CAWSPGTSGGHEQYF.